Listed below are T cell receptor beta chains from one sample, sequenced in a study of blood T cell repertoires in COVID-19. Assay used: immunoSEQ multiplex PCR; TCRdb lists only in-frame clones, some missing. The sample consists of about 240,000 clones, around 83% of them appearing once. Sequencing was carried out using peripheral blood. These receptors all stem from a woman aged 55-69 years with active or convalescent COVID-19. The CDR3 runs from the conserved cysteine through the conserved F or W. D genes are given only for firm matches. Size is stated for part of the rows, as once, few or many counts, or as a class when the clone is expanded.

TRBJ2-7 | - | - | TRBV12-5 | CASGLGMRNYEQYF
TRBJ1-2 | - | - | TRBV7-2 | CASSLVAVNYGYTF
TRBJ2-5 | - | TRBD2 | TRBV20-1 | CSASSSGAPSPAQYF
TRBJ1-1 | - | - | TRBV6-6 | CASSSTGDRNTEAFF
TRBJ1-6 | - | TRBD1 | TRBV5-1 | CASSKTGDNSPLHF
TRBJ1-1 | many | - | TRBV29-1 | CSAWEGMNTEAFF
TRBJ2-7 | - | - | TRBV6-1 | CASSDLSSPRGGEQYF
TRBJ1-2 | - | TRBD1 | TRBV18 | CASSPIGTAGYTF
TRBJ2-7 | - | TRBD2 | TRBV4-3 | CASSQESYLGGGYEQYF
TRBJ1-2 | once | - | TRBV25-1 | CASSGGQQYYGYTF
TRBJ1-2 | - | - | TRBV5-1 | CASSLEPVDGYTF
TRBJ1-1 | - | - | TRBV5-1 | CASSHSGTRAEAFF